This T cell receptor beta chain stems from a study of early T cells in non-severe SARS-CoV-2 infection. Study-wide context: Unpaired chains resulted from sequencing bulk RNA of unsorted whole blood. The study, taken as a whole, reports: Using VDJdb, the matching emphasized anti-spike CD8 responses while missing private and CD4 specificities.

The library protocol tagged individual cDNA molecules with unique molecular identifiers. Each CDR3 protein is one row after TCRdb ran MiXCR on the 5' RACE reads. The sample includes around 56,000 distinct CDR3 sequences, about 8% of them seen just once. In this sample, this clonotype turned up many times. Its antigen is unidentified. Germline CDR1 and CDR2: SNHLY and FYNNEI. This CDR3 spans 14 amino acids. V lost 7 bases and J lost 3; bases outside the gene matches: 6. V is TRBV2 and J is TRBJ2-7; 10 nucleotides line up with TRBD1. Material: whole blood, obtained at baseline. The TCR comes from an adult who was a healthcare worker with PCR-confirmed SARS-CoV-2 infection or an uninfected control (not recorded which). CDR3 residues: CASNPGQGIYEQYF. For the CDR3, the DNA is TGTGCCAGCAATCCGGGACAGGGGATCTACGAGCAGTACTTC.